A single sample gave rise to the 3 T cell receptor beta chains below, sequenced in a study of shared T cell receptors in the human thymus. The repertoire was sequenced with immunoSEQ multiplex PCR; TCRdb's copy has only in-frame clones and lacks some. The data hold hundreds of thousands of clones, with approximately 80% observed a single time. The same data also went into a second study, on human thymus T cells.

Sample: thymocytes. The source of these receptors is a boy in the first two years of life with a congenital heart defect.

This clone occurred once. The genes are TRBV6-1 and TRBJ2-1; D is perhaps TRBD2 (7 bases). V was trimmed by 0 bases and J by 9 bases, leaving 15 bases between them. In germline, CDR1 is MNHNS, CDR2 SASEGT. The CDR3 spans 15 residues. CDR3 coding DNA: TGTGCCAGCAGTGAAGCTCCCGGGGGGCAGGGTGAGCAGTTCTTC. Protein product: CASSEAPGGQGEQFF.

There are a few counts of this clone. The J gene is TRBJ1-1, the V gene TRBV12-5; D gene ambiguous. V was cut by 0 bases and J by 1 base, with 15 bases left in between. Germline V CDR1 and CDR2: LGHNT, FRNRAP. This CDR3 has 17 amino acids. In DNA form, the CDR3 reads TGTGCTAGTGGTTTGGTACGCACGGAGGGCCAGAACACTGAAGCTTTCTTT. Protein product: CASGLVRTEGQNTEAFF. The whole variable domain, remainder taken from reference TRBV12-5 and TRBJ1-1, is DARVTQTPRHKVTEMGQEVTMRCQPILGHNTVFWYRQTMMQGLELLAYFRNRAPLDDSGMPKDRFSAEMPDATLATLKIQPSEPRDSAVYFCASGLVRTEGQNTEAFFGQGTRLTVV.

This clone was counted a few times. The chain employs TRBV18 and TRBJ2-7; 12 bases align to TRBD1. With 4 bases clipped from V and 2 bases from J, the junction kept 3 bases outside the gene matches. This CDR3 region has 15 residues. Germline assignment: CDR1 KGHSH and CDR2 LQKENI. This CDR3 is CASSQGTGGPYEQYF. The CDR3 nucleotides read TGTGCCAGCTCACAGGGGACAGGGGGCCCCTACGAGCAGTACTTC.